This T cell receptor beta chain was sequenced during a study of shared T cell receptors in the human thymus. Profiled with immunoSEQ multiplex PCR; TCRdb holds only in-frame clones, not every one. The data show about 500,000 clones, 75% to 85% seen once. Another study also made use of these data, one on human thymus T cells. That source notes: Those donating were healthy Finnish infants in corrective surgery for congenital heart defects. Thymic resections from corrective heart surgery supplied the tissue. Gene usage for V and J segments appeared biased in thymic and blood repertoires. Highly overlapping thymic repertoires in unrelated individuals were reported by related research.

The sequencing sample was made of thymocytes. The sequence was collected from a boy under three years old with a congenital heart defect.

In DNA, the CDR3 is TGTGCCAGTAGTATCCAACAGGGCGAGCAGCCCCAGCATTTT. Translated: CASSIQQGEQPQHF. V is TRBV19 and J is TRBJ1-5; D might be TRBD1 (6 bases). V was cut by 3 bases and J by 7 bases, with 13 bases left in between. The CDR3 length is 14 residues. The germline V gene has CDR1 LNHDA and CDR2 SQIVND (reference sequence).